Below, 2 T cell receptor beta chains from the same sample are listed, as sequenced in a study of radiotherapy plus CTLA-4 blockade in lung cancer. The method was immunoSEQ multiplex PCR; TCRdb's version includes in-frame clones alone and lacks a portion of them. Counted here are roughly 76,000 clones, roughly 70% occurring once; the ten biggest clones make up roughly 9.8%. The sample in question was peripheral blood, obtained from a patient treated with radiotherapy plus ipilimumab. All receptors derive from a human donor with non-small cell lung cancer whose response to radiotherapy plus ipilimumab could not be evaluated.

This clone was picked up one time. Its ends do not fully match the called genes, so a read error is possible. The rearrangement links TRBV4-1 to TRBJ1-1; tentatively, D is TRBD1 (6 bases). The CDR3 totals 14 residues. From germline, CDR1 is MGHRA and CDR2 YSYEKL. As DNA, the CDR3 is TGCGCCAGCGGACCTACAACAGGGAACCCTGAAGCTTTCTTT. It translates to CASGPTTGNPEAFF.

The chain is built from TRBV5-1 and TRBJ2-7; D possibly corresponds to TRBD2 (5 bases). The CDR3 covers 13 residues. The V end was cut by 4 bases, the J end by 2 bases, with 10 bases between. Germline CDR1 is SGHRS and CDR2 is YFSETQ. The CDR3 reads CASSPGFTYEQYF. The CDR3 DNA reads as TGCGCCAGCAGCCCGGGGTTTACCTACGAGCAGTACTTC.